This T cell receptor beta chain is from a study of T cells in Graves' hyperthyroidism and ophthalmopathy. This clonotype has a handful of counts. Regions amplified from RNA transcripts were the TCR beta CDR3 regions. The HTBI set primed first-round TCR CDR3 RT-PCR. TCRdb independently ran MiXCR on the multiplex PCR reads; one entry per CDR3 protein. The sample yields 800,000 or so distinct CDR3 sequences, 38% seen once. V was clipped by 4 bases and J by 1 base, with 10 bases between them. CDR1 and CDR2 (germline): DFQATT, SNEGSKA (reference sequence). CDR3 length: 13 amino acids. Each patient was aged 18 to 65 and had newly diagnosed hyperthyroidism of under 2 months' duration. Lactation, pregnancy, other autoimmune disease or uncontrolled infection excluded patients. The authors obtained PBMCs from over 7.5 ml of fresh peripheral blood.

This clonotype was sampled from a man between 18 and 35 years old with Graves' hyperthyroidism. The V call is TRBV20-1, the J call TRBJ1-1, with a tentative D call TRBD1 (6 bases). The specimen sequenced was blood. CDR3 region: CSAIRGANTEAFF. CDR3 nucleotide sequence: TGCAGTGCTATTAGGGGGGCGAACACTGAAGCTTTCTTT.